The rows below give T cell receptor beta chains drawn from one sample of a study of cytomegalovirus exposure and HLA in healthy donors. The protocol was immunoSEQ multiplex PCR, while the TCRdb copy is restricted to in-frame clones and leaves out a portion. The sample records 70,000 to 80,000 clones, approximately 78% being singletons. Material for sequencing was PBMCs. The receptors were sampled from a man younger than 35 in good health and CMV-seronegative. Each CDR3 is given with its conserved first and last residue. The D gene is left open where the match is weak. Part of the rows lack a size; the others show once, few, many or a class for expanded clones.

>TRBJ1-2|NA|TRBV18|NA
TGTGCCAGCTCACCGACCCCAGGGAAAGACTATGGCTACACCTTC
CASSPTPGKDYGYTF
>TRBJ2-7|NA|TRBV28|NA
TGTGCCAGCACAGGGAATACCTACGAGCAGTACTTC
CASTGNTYEQYF
>TRBJ2-7|TRBD1|TRBV7-9|NA
TGTTCCAGCAGCTTAACAGGGGACGAGCAGTACTTC
CSSSLTGDEQYF
>TRBJ1-1|TRBD1|TRBV6-6|NA
TGTGCCAGCAGTGACGGGACAGGGAGTGAAGCTTTCTTT
CASSDGTGSEAFF
>TRBJ1-6|NA|TRBV5-1|NA
TGCGCCAGCAGCTCAACAACAGGGTTAGACAATTCACCCCTCCACTTT
CASSSTTGLDNSPLHF
>TRBJ2-7|TRBD1|TRBV5-4|NA
TGTGCCAGCAGCGTAGAACAGGGGTCTCACGAGCAGTACTTC
CASSVEQGSHEQYF
>TRBJ1-1|TRBD1|TRBV28|NA
TGTGCCAGCACCCTGACAGGGGCCGAAGCTTTCTTT
CASTLTGAEAFF
>TRBJ2-7|NA|TRBV9|once
TGTGCCAGCAGCGTAGCCACAGTGGACGAGCAGTACTTC
CASSVATVDEQYF
>TRBJ1-1|NA|TRBV12-5|NA
TGTGCTAGTGCTTTGGTAAGAAAGGGGGTGGATAGTCGAAACACTGAAGCTTTCTTT
CASALVRKGVDSRNTEAFF
>TRBJ2-3|TRBD1|TRBV9|few
TGTGCCAGCAGCGTAAGAGGGACAGGCACAGATACGCAGTATTTT
CASSVRGTGTDTQYF
>TRBJ2-7|NA|TRBV6-5|NA
TGTGCCAGCAGTCCGGGACTCGGCTACGAGCAGTACTTC
CASSPGLGYEQYF